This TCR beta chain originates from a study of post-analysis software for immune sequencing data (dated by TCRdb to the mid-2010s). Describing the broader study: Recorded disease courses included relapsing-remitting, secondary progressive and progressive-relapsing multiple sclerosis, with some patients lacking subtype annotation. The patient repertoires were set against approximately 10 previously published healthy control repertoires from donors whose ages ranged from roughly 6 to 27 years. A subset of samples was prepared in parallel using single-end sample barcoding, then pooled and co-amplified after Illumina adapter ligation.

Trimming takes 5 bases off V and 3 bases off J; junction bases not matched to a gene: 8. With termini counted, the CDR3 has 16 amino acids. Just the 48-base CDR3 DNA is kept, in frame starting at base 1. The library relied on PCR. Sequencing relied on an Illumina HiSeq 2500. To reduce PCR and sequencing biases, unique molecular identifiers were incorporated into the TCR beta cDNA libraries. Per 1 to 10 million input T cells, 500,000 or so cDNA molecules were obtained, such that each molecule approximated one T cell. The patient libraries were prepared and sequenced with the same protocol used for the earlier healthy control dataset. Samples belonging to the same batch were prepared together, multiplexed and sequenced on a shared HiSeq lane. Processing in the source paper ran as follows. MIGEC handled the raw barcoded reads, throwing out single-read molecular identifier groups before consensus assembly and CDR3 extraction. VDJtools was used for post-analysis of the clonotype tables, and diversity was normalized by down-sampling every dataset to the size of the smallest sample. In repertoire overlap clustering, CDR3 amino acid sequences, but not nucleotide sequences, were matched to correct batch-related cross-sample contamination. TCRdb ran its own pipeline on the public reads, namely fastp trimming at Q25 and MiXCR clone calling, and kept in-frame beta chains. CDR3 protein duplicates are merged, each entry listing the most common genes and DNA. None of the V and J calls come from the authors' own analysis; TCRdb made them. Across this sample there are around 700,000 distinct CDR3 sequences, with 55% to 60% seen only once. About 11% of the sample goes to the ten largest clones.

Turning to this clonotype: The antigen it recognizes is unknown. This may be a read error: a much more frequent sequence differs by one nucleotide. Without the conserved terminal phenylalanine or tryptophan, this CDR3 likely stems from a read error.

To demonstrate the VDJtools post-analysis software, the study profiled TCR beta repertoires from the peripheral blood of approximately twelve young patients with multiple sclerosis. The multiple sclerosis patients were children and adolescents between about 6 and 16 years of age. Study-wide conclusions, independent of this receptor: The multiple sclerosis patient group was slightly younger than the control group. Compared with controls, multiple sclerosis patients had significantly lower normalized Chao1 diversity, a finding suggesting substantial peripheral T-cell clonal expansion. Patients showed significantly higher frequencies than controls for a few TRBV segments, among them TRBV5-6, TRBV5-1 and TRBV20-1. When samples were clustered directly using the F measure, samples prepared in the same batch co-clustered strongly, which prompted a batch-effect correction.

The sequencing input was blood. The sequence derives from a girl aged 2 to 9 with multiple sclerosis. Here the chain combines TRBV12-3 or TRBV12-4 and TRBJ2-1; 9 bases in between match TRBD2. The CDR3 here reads CASSTLAGVHYNEQFL. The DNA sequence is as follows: TGTGCCAGCAGTACCTTAGCGGGAGTCCACTACAATGAGCAGTTCTTA.